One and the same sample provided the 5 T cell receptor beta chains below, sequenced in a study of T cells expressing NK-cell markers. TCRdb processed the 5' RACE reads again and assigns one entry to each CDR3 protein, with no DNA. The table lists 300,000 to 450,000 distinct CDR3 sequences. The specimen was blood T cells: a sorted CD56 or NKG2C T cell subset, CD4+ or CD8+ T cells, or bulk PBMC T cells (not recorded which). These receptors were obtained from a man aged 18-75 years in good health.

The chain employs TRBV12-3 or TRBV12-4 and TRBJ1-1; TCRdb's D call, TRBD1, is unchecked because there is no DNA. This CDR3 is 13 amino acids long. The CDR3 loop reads CASSFQEGQGAFF.

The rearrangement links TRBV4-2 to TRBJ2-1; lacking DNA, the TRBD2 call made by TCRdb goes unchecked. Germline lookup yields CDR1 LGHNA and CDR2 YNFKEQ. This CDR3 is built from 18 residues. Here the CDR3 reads CASSQPHRLAGLAEEQFF.

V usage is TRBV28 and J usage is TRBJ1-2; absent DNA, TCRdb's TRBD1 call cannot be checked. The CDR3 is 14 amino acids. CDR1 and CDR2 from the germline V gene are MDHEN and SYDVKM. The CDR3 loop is CASLNRDSNYGYTF.

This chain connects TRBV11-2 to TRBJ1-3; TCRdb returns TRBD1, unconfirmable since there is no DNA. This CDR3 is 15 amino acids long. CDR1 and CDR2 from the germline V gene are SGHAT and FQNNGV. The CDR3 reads CASSPRTGAGNTIYF.

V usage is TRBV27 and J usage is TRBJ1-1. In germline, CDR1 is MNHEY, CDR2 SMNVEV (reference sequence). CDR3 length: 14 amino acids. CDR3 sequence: CASSGGGAGTEAFF.